One and the same sample provided the 22 T cell receptor beta chains below, sequenced in a study of early T cells in non-severe SARS-CoV-2 infection. TCRdb used MiXCR to reprocess the 5' RACE reads, holding one entry per CDR3 protein. The table includes under 60,000 distinct CDR3 sequences, less than 11% detected once. Material: whole blood. The source is an adult who was a healthcare worker with PCR-confirmed SARS-CoV-2 infection or an uninfected control (not recorded which).

This clonotype was recorded once. The V gene is TRBV12-3 or TRBV12-4, the J gene TRBJ1-1; tentatively, D is TRBD1 (5 bases). CDR3 length: 15 amino acids. Trimming took 6 bases from V and 4 from J, leaving 18 bases between them. Here the CDR3 DNA reads TGTGCCAGCAGGCGAGGGGACCCGGCGGGCACTGAAGCTTTCTTT. Residues: CASRRGDPAGTEAFF.

V is TRBV20-1 and J is TRBJ1-2; possible D gene TRBD1, 6 bases. The germline V gene encodes CDR1 DFQATT and CDR2 SNEGSKA (reference sequence). This CDR3 is built from 16 residues. V lost 6 bases, J lost 4 bases, and 24 bases lay in between. CDR3: CSAPRSGGGLSYGYTF. In DNA, the CDR3 is TGCAGTGCCCCGAGGTCGGGGGGCGGTTTAAGCTATGGCTACACCTTC.

This clonotype appeared many times. The chain is built from TRBV14 and TRBJ2-1, with TRBD2 matching 11 bases. CDR3 length equals 17 residues. The V and J ends lost 0 bases and 1 base, in that order; junction bases with no gene match: 2. CDR1 is SGHDN and CDR2 is FVKESK in the germline V gene. The CDR3 protein is CASSQDTSGSSYNEQFF. CDR3 sequence (DNA): TGTGCCAGCAGCCAAGATACTAGCGGGAGTTCCTACAATGAGCAGTTCTTC. The full variable domain, in which reference TRBV14 and TRBJ2-1 provide the parts outside the CDR3, is EAGVTQFPSHSVIEKGQTVTLRCDPISGHDNLYWYRRVMGKEIKFLLHFVKESKQDESGMPNNRFLAERTGGTYSTLKVQPAELEDSGVYFCASSQDTSGSSYNEQFFGPGTRLTVL.

The chain joins TRBV6-2 or TRBV6-3 to TRBJ2-7; TRBD1 agrees at 8 bases. In germline, CDR1 is MNHEY, CDR2 SVGEGT. The CDR3 contains 15 residues. V lost 6 bases to trimming and J lost 6 bases; unmatched junction nucleotides: 13. CDR3 sequence reads: CASRQLPGQGREQYF. The CDR3 nucleotides read TGTGCCAGCAGACAACTACCCGGACAGGGTCGCGAGCAGTACTTC.

The J gene is TRBJ2-1, the V gene TRBV2; D remains unclear. Trimming cost V 0 bases and J 7 bases, with 13 bases left between them. Germline V lookup: CDR1 SNHLY, CDR2 FYNNEI. This CDR3 comprises 15 residues. This chain's CDR3 is CASSEARSLGNEQFF. CDR3 nucleotide sequence: TGTGCCAGCAGTGAAGCGCGTTCCCTCGGTAATGAGCAGTTCTTC.

This clonotype occurred many times. The chain recombines TRBV5-4 with TRBJ2-7; 7 bases are a match to TRBD2. The CDR3 runs 16 residues. Germline CDR1 reads SGHNT; CDR2 reads YYREEE (reference sequence). Unmatched junction bases numbered 10, after V lost 4 bases and J lost 0 bases. The DNA of the CDR3 is TGTGCCAGCAGCCCCTCTAGCGGTCGCTCCTCCTACGAGCAGTACTTC. Its translation: CASSPSSGRSSYEQYF.

This clonotype has at least ten counts. The chain has TRBV11-2 and TRBJ1-4; perhaps TRBD1 as D (5 bases). This CDR3 spans 15 amino acids. The V and J ends lost 1 base and 4 bases respectively, with 10 bases between them. Germline loops: CDR1 SGHAT, CDR2 FQNNGV. The CDR3 DNA follows: TGTGCCAGCAGCTTAGGTGGGACTTATAATGAAAAACTGTTTTTT. Encoded protein: CASSLGGTYNEKLFF.

This clonotype was counted between two and nine times. V and J are TRBV29-1 and TRBJ1-2; 7 positions agree with TRBD1. CDR3 size: 13 residues. The germline V gene has CDR1 SQVTM and CDR2 ANQGSEA. V shed 0 bases, J shed 8 bases, and the junction held 6 bases outside the gene matches. CDR3: CSVEEGQTAGYTF. The CDR3 nucleotides are TGCAGCGTTGAAGAGGGACAGACAGCAGGCTACACCTTC.

The table lists this clonotype with many counts. V usage is TRBV3-1 and J usage is TRBJ2-7, with 8 bases aligning to TRBD1. This CDR3 spans 15 amino acids. Germline lookup yields CDR1 LGHDT and CDR2 YNNKEL (reference sequence). V dropped 4 bases and J dropped 1; count of bases not matched to a gene: 6. This CDR3 reads CASSPRTGWSYEQYF. CDR3 bases: TGTGCCAGCAGCCCACGGACAGGGTGGTCCTACGAGCAGTACTTC.

Ten or more counts support this clonotype. One junction end disagrees with the germline gene, perhaps due to a read error. This sequence joins TRBV13 and TRBJ1-2, with a possible D match to TRBD1 (5 bases). The CDR3 is made up of 12 amino acids. The germline V gene encodes CDR1 PRHDT and CDR2 FYEKMQ (reference sequence). The CDR3 reads CASRLGVYGYTF. For the CDR3, the DNA is TGTGCCAGCAGGTTAGGGGTTTATGGCTACACCTTC.

This clonotype was observed at least ten times. CDR3 nucleotides: TGTGCCAGCAGCTTAGTTCCGGGACAGGCGGCCGGGGAGCTGTTTTTT. Its translation: CASSLVPGQAAGELFF. The rearrangement joins TRBV7-2 to TRBJ2-2, with TRBD1 matching over 8 bases. The junction had 7 bases not matched to a gene; V was cut back by 1 base and J by 6 bases. The germline CDR1 and CDR2 sequences are SGHTA and FQGNSA. The CDR3 runs 16 residues.

This clonotype was seen only a few times. The chain couples TRBV18 to TRBJ1-6, with D maybe TRBD1 (5 bases). CDR3 size: 17 residues. CDR1 and CDR2 from the germline V gene are KGHSH and LQKENI. Trimming removed 3 bases at V and 8 bases at J, with 20 bases between. The CDR3 sequence: CASSPFASTGGYSPLHF. CDR3 nucleotide sequence: TGTGCCAGCTCACCGTTTGCTTCAACAGGAGGATATTCACCCCTCCACTTT.

CDR3 residues: CAWGSGGNTEAFF. In DNA form, the CDR3 reads TGTGCCTGGGGATCCGGGGGGAACACTGAAGCTTTCTTT. The genes are TRBV30 and TRBJ1-1, with D perhaps matching TRBD1 (5 bases). CDR3 size: 13 residues. Trimming shortened V by 5 bases and J by 1 base, and 11 bases separated the two germline ends. Germline loops: CDR1 GTSNPN, CDR2 SVGIG (reference sequence).

There are a few counts of this clonotype. V usage is TRBV27 and J usage is TRBJ1-2, with 9 bases that match TRBD1. CDR1 and CDR2 (germline): MNHEY, SMNVEV (reference sequence). V gave up 0 bases and J gave up 4 bases; unmatched junction bases: 0. The CDR3 runs to 14 residues. Here the CDR3 reads CASSLSTGGYGYTF. CDR3 in DNA: TGTGCCAGCAGTTTATCGACAGGGGGCTATGGCTACACCTTC.

Many counts were recorded for this clonotype. V usage is TRBV7-8 and J usage is TRBJ1-4, with D tentatively TRBD1 (6 bases). The CDR3 length is 14 residues. V lost 4 bases and J lost 0, with 6 bases in between. Per germline, CDR1 SGHVS and CDR2 FQNEAQ. The CDR3 DNA reads TGTGCCAGCAGCTACAGGGCAACTAATGAAAAACTGTTTTTT. It yields the protein CASSYRATNEKLFF.

The genes are TRBV12-3 or TRBV12-4 and TRBJ1-6; the D is unclear. CDR3 length: 14 residues. The V end lost 7 bases, the J end lost 4 bases, and 11 bases lay between the germline ends. The CDR3 DNA is TGTGCCAGCACCTCAGACACTTATAATTCACCCCTCCACTTT. This sequence encodes CASTSDTYNSPLHF.

There are many counts of this clonotype. The chain has TRBV20-1 and TRBJ2-1; D gene uncertain. Germline values: CDR1 DFQATT, CDR2 SNEGSKA (reference sequence). The CDR3 runs to 12 residues. The CDR3 DNA reads as TGCACCGCGAGAGTGACTGACAATGAGCAGTTCTTC. Translating it yields CTARVTDNEQFF.

The chain recombines TRBV9 with TRBJ2-3; the D gene could be TRBD1 or TRBD2 (6 bases each). V lost 4 bases, J lost 7 bases, and 16 bases lay in between. Per the germline V gene, CDR1 is SGDLS and CDR2 is YYNGEE. The CDR3 spans 14 residues. CDR3 bases: TGTGCCAGCAGCCCGGGGGCTTTAGGGCATACGCAGTATTTT. This codes for CASSPGALGHTQYF.

There are many counts of this clonotype. The chain couples TRBV7-2 to TRBJ1-2; D is possibly TRBD1 (5 bases). The V gene's germline CDR1 is SGHTA and CDR2 FQGNSA. With 4 bases removed from V and 8 bases from J, the gap between germline ends came to 14 bases. The CDR3 extends over 13 amino acids. CDR3 residues: CASSYNGARGYTF. The CDR3 DNA sequence: TGTGCCAGCAGCTATAATGGGGCGAGGGGCTACACCTTC.

The table lists this clonotype with many counts. The rearrangement joins TRBV6-6 to TRBJ2-3; the D is unclear. The CDR3 has 12 residues. V lost 4 bases, J lost 6 bases, and 8 bases lay in between. Germline CDR1 reads MNHNY; CDR2 reads SVGAGI (reference sequence). In DNA form, the CDR3 reads TGTGCCAGCAGTTCCACTCGGGATACGCAGTATTTT. It yields the protein CASSSTRDTQYF.

The sample holds a few counts of this clonotype. Mismatch with germline at one junction end may stem from a read error. V gene TRBV29-1 combines with J gene TRBJ1-1; D is undetermined. The CDR3 sequence is 12 residues long. Germline V lookup: CDR1 SQVTM, CDR2 ANQGSEA. The CDR3 sequence: CSVDVVSGEVFF. CDR3 bases: TGCAGCGTTGACGTGGTAAGCGGTGAAGTTTTCTTT.

V gene TRBV7-9 combines with J gene TRBJ1-1; D ambiguous. The germline gives CDR1 SEHNR, CDR2 FQNEAQ (reference sequence). V lost 5 bases to trimming and J lost 1 base, with 14 bases between them. This CDR3 is 15 amino acids long. This chain's CDR3 is CASSPFGLQNTEAFF. The CDR3 bases are TGTGCCAGCAGCCCCTTCGGACTTCAGAACACTGAAGCTTTCTTT. The full variable domain, its missing parts supplied by reference TRBV7-9 and TRBJ1-1, is DTGVSQNPRHKITKRGQNVTFRCDPISEHNRLYWYRQTLGQGPEFLTYFQNEAQLEKSRLLSDRFSAERPKGSFSTLEIQRTEQGDSAMYLCASSPFGLQNTEAFFGQGTRLTVV.